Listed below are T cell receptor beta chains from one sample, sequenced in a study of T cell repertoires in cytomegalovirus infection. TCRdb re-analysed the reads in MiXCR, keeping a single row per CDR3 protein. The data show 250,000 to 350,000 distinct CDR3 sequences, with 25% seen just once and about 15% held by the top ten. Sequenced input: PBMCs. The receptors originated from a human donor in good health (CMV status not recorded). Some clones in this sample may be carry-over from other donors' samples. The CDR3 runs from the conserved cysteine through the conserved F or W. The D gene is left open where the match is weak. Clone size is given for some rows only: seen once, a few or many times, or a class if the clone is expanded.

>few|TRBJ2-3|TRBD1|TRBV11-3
CASSPPGTGADTQYF
TGTGCCAGCAGCCCACCCGGGACAGGGGCAGATACGCAGTATTTT
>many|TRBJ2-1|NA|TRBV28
CASKLSDSYNEQFF
TGTGCCAGCAAGCTTTCGGACAGCTACAATGAGCAGTTCTTC
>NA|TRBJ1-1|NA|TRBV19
CASSVQGRYTEAFF
TGTGCCAGTAGTGTACAGGGTAGGTACACTGAAGCTTTCTTT
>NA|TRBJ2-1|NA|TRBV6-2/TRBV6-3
CASSYGRLTGSYNEQFF
TGTGCCAGCAGTTACGGGCGGCTCACGGGGTCCTACAATGAGCAGTTCTTC
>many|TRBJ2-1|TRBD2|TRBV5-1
CASSPYQGLRSNNEQFF
TGCGCCAGCAGCCCCTACCAGGGACTACGATCGAACAATGAGCAGTTCTTC
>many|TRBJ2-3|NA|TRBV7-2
CASSLSFRPDTQYF
TGTGCCAGCAGCCTCTCGTTTCGACCAGATACGCAGTATTTT
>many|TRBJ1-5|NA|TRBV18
CASSPPTGRNQPQHF
TGTGCCAGCTCACCACCAACAGGACGCAATCAGCCCCAGCATTTT
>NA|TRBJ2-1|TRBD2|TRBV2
CASTLRVGTSASGRNEQFF
TGTGCCAGCACCCTAAGGGTAGGGACTAGCGCCTCGGGGCGCAATGAGCAGTTCTTC
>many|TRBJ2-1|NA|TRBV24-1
CATSELGQGIYNEQFF
TGTGCCACCAGTGAGTTAGGGCAGGGAATCTACAATGAGCAGTTCTTC
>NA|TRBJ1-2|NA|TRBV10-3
CAINRDIDNYGYTF
TGTGCCATCAATAGGGACATCGATAACTATGGCTACACCTTC
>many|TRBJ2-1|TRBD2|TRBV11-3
CASSLELAGGAMGEQFF
TGTGCCAGCAGCTTAGAGTTAGCGGGAGGGGCCATGGGTGAGCAGTTCTTC
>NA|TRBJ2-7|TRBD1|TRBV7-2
CASAETGGDSYEQYF
TGTGCCAGCGCCGAGACAGGGGGCGACTCCTACGAGCAGTACTTC
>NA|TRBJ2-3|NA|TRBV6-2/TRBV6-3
CASDDPPGAGYF
TGTGCCAGCGACGATCCCCCGGGAGCGGGGTATTTT
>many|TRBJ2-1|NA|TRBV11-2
CASSPLRGKYNEQFF
TGTGCCAGCAGCCCCCTTAGGGGGAAATACAATGAGCAGTTCTTC
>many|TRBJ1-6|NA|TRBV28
CASRRANLNSPLHF
TGTGCCAGCAGGCGGGCCAACTTAAATTCACCCCTCCACTTT
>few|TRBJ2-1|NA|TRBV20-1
CSARDPSRGPNNEQFF
TGCAGTGCTAGAGACCCCTCCAGGGGACCCAACAATGAGCAGTTCTTC
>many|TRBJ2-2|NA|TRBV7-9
CASSQAGRNTGELFF
TGTGCCAGCAGCCAAGCAGGGAGGAACACCGGGGAGCTGTTTTTT
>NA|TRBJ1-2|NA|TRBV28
CASSLSQSGYTF
TGTGCCAGCAGTTTATCGCAGTCTGGCTACACCTTC